Listed below are T cell receptor beta chains from one sample, sequenced in a study of T cell responses to AZD1222 COVID-19 vaccine. Repertoires were generated with immunoSEQ multiplex PCR, while TCRdb's copy carries only in-frame clones and drops some. Here the sample spans roughly 130,000 clones, 88% being singletons. The sample in question was peripheral blood, obtained on day 0 of MenACWY control vaccination. These receptors originate from an adult in good health. Both conserved end residues are part of each CDR3. D genes are given only for firm matches. Clone size appears in some rows only: once, few, many, or a class for an expanded clone.

cdr3_nt,cdr3_aa,clone_size,v_call,d_call,j_call
TGTGCCAGTAGTCAGGAGTTGAGACTGTTTTTT,CASSQELRLFF,once,TRBV19,-,TRBJ2-2
TGTGCCAGCAGTCCCCAGGGGACCCGTGAAGCTTTCTTT,CASSPQGTREAFF,-,TRBV6-2/TRBV6-3,-,TRBJ1-1
TGTGCCAGCACTTCCCCGGGGGGCAGGGCTGGCTATGGCTACACCTTC,CASTSPGGRAGYGYTF,-,TRBV28,-,TRBJ1-2
TGTGCCAGCGGAGCGGGGAGGAGGAACTATGGCTACACCTTC,CASGAGRRNYGYTF,few,TRBV7-9,-,TRBJ1-2
TGTGCCAGCAGCTATACTAGGTCGGGGGAGACCCAGTACTTC,CASSYTRSGETQYF,once,TRBV21-1,-,TRBJ2-5
TGCGCCAGCAGCTTGTCCACACCGAACGGCGGCTACACCTTC,CASSLSTPNGGYTF,-,TRBV5-1,-,TRBJ1-2
TGTGCCAGCAGCCTCGGACAGGGGGTGACTGAAGCTTTCTTT,CASSLGQGVTEAFF,-,TRBV7-2,TRBD1,TRBJ1-1
TGCGCCAGCAGCCCTTCCACAGATACGCAGTATTTT,CASSPSTDTQYF,-,TRBV5-1,-,TRBJ2-3
TGTGCCTGGGTCCCGGGGGGCGGAGGGTCACCCCTCCACTTT,CAWVPGGGGSPLHF,-,TRBV30,-,TRBJ1-6
TGCGCCAGCAGCTTCGGGACACCTAATCAGCCCCAGCATTTT,CASSFGTPNQPQHF,-,TRBV5-1,-,TRBJ1-5